This T cell receptor (beta chain) was sequenced for a study of shared clonotypes between healthy human individuals (dated by TCRdb to about 2020). In terms of the full investigation: A few men and a couple of women, aged 18 to 49 years, made up the cohort. For each donor, CD4 naive and CD4 memory were each run on three plates, CD8 naive on two plates, and CD8 memory on one plate. The study deeply sequenced blood TCR repertoires of about 5 healthy adults to estimate repertoire size and the extent of clonotype sharing between individuals. Different laboratories and diverse techniques were used to prepare libraries and sequence TCR repertoires, to increase sequencing depth and limit assay-specific biases. Per donor, leukapheresis produced somewhere between about 0.94 and 9.5 billion PBMCs.

Trimming takes 0 bases from V and 1 base from J, and the germline ends sit 6 bases apart. The CDR3, from cysteine to phenylalanine, totals 14 residues. Only the CDR3 region is kept as DNA, spanning 42 bases read in frame from base 1. CDR1 MNHNY and CDR2 SVGAGI are derived from the germline V gene (reference sequence). A note on this clone: Its antigen remains unidentified. No base-level quality is on record; no much larger clone is a single base apart.

Broader findings and caveats from the paper: Incomplete sequencing was indicated by rarefaction of sorted-subset datasets, despite the large sequencing depth. Because the study included a small number of donors, the genetic and exposure-history diversity represented was limited. Larger estimated clonotype richness was generally found for naive subsets than for memory subsets. Only blood was sampled, and tissue TCR repertoires likely differ from those in blood. Clonotypes shared by all four sorted-subset donors showed higher generation probabilities than non-shared clonotypes. Pairwise subsampling led to the expectation that sequencing depth would affect the degree of clonotype sharing among donors. Across several donors, around 5.4% of naive CD4, roughly 3.8% of naive CD8, roughly 2.3% of memory CD4, and 0.4% of memory CD8 clonotypes were shared.

Using the deep immunoSEQ assay, TCR CDR3 regions were amplified from genomic DNA by multiplex PCR. For each cell subset, the extracted genomic DNA was distributed evenly across all wells of several immunoSEQ 96-well plates, and each plate served as one replicate. For sorted subsets, roughly 200 ng of genomic DNA, equivalent to some 30,000 T cell genomes, went into each replicate PCR. The purified libraries were quantified using a Qubit 3.0 fluorometer, sized with a Bioanalyzer 2100, and then quantified again using the KAPA Library Quantification kit. Every immunoSEQ 96-well plate was sequenced on a separate single-read 150-cycle Illumina NextSeq 550 flow cell. In the authors' own workflow: Because the immunoSEQ output included only junctional sequences and no quality scores, the filtering could not be the same as the filtering used for full-length reads. To assign V/J genes and CDR3, sequences were annotated using PyIR, a Python wrapper for IgBLAST v1.9, with IMGT germline references. Reads with weak V/J assignments (E-value above 1e-6), missing CDR3, stop codons, out-of-frame junctions, or ambiguous translated residues were removed. V3J clonotypes were defined as sequences sharing the same inferred V gene, J gene, and CDR3 amino acid sequence. The percentage overlap between two repertoires was calculated by dividing the number of shared unique clonotypes by the size of the smaller repertoire. Repertoire richness was assessed with RTK rarefaction, the Chao1 estimator, and Recon v2.1 estimates of unobserved clonotypes. For all TCRbeta clonotypes obtained by the gDNA method from several donors, generation probabilities were computed with OLGA. The table comes from immuneACCESS by way of TCRdb, which keeps in-frame sequences with V and J called. Part of the clones is missing from these tables; in studies checked, under half for an unresolved V gene and the rest for unknown reasons. V, J and clone size reflect that table, while D and trimming were determined from the DNA. The sample table contains 950,000 to 1,100,000 clones; only one count was recorded for about 70% of them. Nearly 1.5% of the sample is taken by the ten largest.

Donors were healthy HIV-negative adults with no recently reported acute infections or vaccinations. Only Caucasian adults living in Nashville, Tennessee, USA were represented among the donors. Magnetic negative selection was used to enrich CD4+ T cells, after which naive cells were positively selected on CD45RA and the negative fraction became the memory subset. Blood was collected by leukapheresis, and PBMCs were isolated by Ficoll-Histopaque density gradient centrifugation and then cryopreserved in liquid nitrogen vapor phase. Analytical flow cytometry was used to check the purity and quantity of every magnetically sorted T cell population. Each sorted fraction had its genomic DNA isolated and then quantified by UV absorbance on a Nanodrop 2000c.

The specimen sequenced was memory CD4+ T cells sorted from blood. The sample's cell subset or site label, decoded: CD45RA-negative fraction. Here the chain combines TRBV6-6 and TRBJ1-2; the D gene cannot be named for sure. The TCR comes from a man between 18 and 29 years old in good health. The CDR3 in this case is CASSYSGVNYGYTF. The DNA sequence follows: TGTGCCAGCAGTTACTCAGGCGTTAACTATGGCTACACCTTC.